This T cell receptor beta chain was captured in a study of T cell responses to AZD1222 COVID-19 vaccine. On this clone: No antigen is known for it.

Regarding the study as a whole: Just a handful of AZD1222 recipients tested seropositive at baseline. After two AZD1222 doses, spike-specific TCR breadth and depth rose versus day 0.

Sequenced by immunoSEQ multiplex PCR; TCRdb stores in-frame clones only, minus some. The data show roughly 150,000 clones, 75% to 90% seen once. This TCR came from an adult who had recovered from COVID-19. Material: peripheral blood, obtained after recovery from COVID-19.

CDR3 amino acids: CASSEDRVGYGYTF. CDR3 nucleotide sequence: TGTGCCAGCAGTGAAGATAGGGTCGGCTATGGCTACACCTTC. This chain links TRBV2 with TRBJ1-2; D not resolved. This CDR3 comprises 14 residues. V was pared by 1 base and J by 4 bases, with 10 bases between. Germline loops: CDR1 SNHLY, CDR2 FYNNEI. Filled out from reference TRBV2 and TRBJ1-2, the complete variable domain reads EPEVTQTPSHQVTQMGQEVILRCVPISNHLYFYWYRQILGQKVEFLVSFYNNEISEKSEIFDDQFSVERPDGSNFTLKIRSTKLEDSAMYFCASSEDRVGYGYTFGSGTRLTVV.